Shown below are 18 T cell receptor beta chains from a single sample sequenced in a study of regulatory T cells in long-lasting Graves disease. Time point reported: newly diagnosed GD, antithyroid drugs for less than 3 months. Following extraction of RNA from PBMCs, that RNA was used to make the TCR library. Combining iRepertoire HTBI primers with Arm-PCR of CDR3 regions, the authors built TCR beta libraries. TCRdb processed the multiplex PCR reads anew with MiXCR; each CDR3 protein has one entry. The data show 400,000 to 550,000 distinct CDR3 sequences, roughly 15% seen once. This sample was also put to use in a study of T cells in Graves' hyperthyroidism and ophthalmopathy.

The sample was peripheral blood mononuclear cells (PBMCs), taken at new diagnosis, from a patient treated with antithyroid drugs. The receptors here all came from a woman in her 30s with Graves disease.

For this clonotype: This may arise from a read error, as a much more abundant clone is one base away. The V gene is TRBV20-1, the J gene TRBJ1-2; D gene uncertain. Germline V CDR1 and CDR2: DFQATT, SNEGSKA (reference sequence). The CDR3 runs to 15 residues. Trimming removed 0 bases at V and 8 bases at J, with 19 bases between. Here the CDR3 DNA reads TGCAGTGCTAGAGATCGCCTGGAATTAGCGAGAGGCTACACCTTC. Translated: CSARDRLELARGYTF.

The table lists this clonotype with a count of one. CDR3 loop: CSTTRGAGDTQYF. The CDR3 region has the DNA TGCAGTACGACCCGGGGTGCGGGAGATACGCAGTATTTT. This rearrangement joins TRBV20-1 to TRBJ2-3, with D perhaps matching TRBD2 (5 bases). The germline CDR1 and CDR2 sequences are DFQATT and SNEGSKA (reference sequence). V dropped 8 bases and J dropped 5 bases, with 17 bases sitting between them. CDR3 size: 13 residues.

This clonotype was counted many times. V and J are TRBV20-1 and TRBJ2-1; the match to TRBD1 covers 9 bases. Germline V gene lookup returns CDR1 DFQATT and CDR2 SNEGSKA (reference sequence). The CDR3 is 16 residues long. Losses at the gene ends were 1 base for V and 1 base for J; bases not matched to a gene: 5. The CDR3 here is CSARGGQGQSYNEQFF. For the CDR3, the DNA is TGCAGTGCTAGAGGGGGACAGGGTCAATCCTACAATGAGCAGTTCTTC.

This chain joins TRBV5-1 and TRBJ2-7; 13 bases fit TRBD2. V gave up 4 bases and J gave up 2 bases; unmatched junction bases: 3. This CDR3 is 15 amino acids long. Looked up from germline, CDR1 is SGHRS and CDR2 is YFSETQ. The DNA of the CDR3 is TGCGCCAGCAGCGCTACTAGCGGGAGGGCCTACGAGCAGTACTTC. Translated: CASSATSGRAYEQYF. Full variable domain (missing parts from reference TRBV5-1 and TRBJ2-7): KAGVTQTPRYLIKTRGQQVTLSCSPISGHRSVSWYQQTPGQGLQFLFEYFSETQRNKGNFPGRFSGRQFSNSRSEMNVSTLELGDSALYLCASSATSGRAYEQYFGPGTRLTVT.

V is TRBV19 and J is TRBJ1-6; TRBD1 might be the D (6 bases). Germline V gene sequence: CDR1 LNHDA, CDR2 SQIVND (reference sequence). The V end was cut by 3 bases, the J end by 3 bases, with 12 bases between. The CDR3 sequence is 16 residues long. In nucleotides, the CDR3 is TGTGCCAGTAGTATTCGGGACACGCTCTATAATTCACCCCTCCACTTT. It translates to CASSIRDTLYNSPLHF.

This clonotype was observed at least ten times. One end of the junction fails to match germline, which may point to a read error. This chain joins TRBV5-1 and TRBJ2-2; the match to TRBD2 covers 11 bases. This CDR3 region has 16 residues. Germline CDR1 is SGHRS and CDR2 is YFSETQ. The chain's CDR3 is CASSLLAGANTGELFF. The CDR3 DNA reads TGTGCCAGCAGCTTACTAGCGGGAGCGAACACCGGGGAGCTGTTTTTT.

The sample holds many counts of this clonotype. CDR3 sequence: CASSQDRGTGYTF. In nucleotides, the CDR3 is TGTGCCAGCAGCCAAGATCGAGGGACTGGCTACACCTTC. The V gene is TRBV3-1, the J gene TRBJ1-2, with a tentative D call TRBD1 (5 bases). V lost 0 bases to trimming and J lost 7 bases, with 9 bases between them. This CDR3 region has 13 residues. Looked up from germline, CDR1 is LGHDT and CDR2 is YNNKEL (reference sequence).

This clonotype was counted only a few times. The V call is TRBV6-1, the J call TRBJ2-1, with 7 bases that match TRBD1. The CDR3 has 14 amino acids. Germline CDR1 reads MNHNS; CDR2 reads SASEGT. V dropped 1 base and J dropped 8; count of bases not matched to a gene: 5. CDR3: CASSEEGARDEQFF. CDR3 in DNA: TGTGCCAGCAGTGAAGAGGGGGCGCGGGATGAGCAGTTCTTC.

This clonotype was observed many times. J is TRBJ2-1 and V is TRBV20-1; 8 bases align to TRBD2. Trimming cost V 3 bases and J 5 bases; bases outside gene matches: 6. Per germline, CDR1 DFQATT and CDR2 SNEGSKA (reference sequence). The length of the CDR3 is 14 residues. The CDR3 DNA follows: TGCAGTGCTAGTAAGGCGGGAGGCAACAATGAGCAGTTCTTC. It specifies CSASKAGGNNEQFF.

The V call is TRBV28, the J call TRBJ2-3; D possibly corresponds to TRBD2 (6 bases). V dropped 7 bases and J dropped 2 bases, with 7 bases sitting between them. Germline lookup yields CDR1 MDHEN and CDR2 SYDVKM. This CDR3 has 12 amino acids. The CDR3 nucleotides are TGTGCCAGCAAACTAGCCACAGATACGCAGTATTTT. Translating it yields CASKLATDTQYF.

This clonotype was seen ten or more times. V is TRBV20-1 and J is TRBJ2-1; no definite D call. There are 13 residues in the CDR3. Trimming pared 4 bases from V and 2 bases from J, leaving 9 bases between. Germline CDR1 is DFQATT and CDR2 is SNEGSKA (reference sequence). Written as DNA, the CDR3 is TGCAGTGCTACCTTAGACGCCTACAATGAGCAGTTCTTC. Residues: CSATLDAYNEQFF.

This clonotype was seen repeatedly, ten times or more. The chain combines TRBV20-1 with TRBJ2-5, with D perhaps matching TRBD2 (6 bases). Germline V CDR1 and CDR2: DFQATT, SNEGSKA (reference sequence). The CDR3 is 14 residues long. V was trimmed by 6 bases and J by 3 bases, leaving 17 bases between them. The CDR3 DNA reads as TGCAGTGCGATGGTGGCCTGGGGGGAAGAGACCCAGTACTTC. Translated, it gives CSAMVAWGEETQYF.

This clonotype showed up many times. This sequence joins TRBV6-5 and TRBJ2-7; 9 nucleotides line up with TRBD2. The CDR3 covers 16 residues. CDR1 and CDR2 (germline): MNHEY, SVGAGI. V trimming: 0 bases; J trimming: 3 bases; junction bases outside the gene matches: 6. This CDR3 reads CASSYSVVAGVYEQYF. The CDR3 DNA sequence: TGTGCCAGCAGTTACTCGGTAGTAGCGGGAGTCTACGAGCAGTACTTC.

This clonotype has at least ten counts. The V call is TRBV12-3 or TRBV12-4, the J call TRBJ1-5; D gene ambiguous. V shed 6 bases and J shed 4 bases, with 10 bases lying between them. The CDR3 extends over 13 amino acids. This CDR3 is CASRRALNQPQHF. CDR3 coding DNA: TGTGCCAGCAGACGGGCCCTAAATCAGCCCCAGCATTTT.

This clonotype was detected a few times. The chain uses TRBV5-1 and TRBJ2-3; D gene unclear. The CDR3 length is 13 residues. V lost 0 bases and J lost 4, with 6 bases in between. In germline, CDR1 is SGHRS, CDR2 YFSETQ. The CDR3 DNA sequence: TGCGCCAGCAGCTTGGACAGACCAGATACGCAGTATTTT. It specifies CASSLDRPDTQYF.

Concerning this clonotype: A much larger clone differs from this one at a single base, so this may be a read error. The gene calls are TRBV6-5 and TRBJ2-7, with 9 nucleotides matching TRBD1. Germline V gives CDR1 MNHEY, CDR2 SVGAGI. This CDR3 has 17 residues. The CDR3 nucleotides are TGTGCCGGCAGTTACAATCCCGGGACAGGGAAGTCCTACGAGCAGTACTTC. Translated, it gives CAGSYNPGTGKSYEQYF.

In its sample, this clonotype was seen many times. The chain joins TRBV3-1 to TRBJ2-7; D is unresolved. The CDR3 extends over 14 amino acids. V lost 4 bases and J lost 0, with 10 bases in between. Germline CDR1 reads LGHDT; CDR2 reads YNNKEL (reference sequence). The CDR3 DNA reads TGTGCCAGCAGCCGCGGACGACACTCCTACGAGCAGTACTTC. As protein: CASSRGRHSYEQYF.

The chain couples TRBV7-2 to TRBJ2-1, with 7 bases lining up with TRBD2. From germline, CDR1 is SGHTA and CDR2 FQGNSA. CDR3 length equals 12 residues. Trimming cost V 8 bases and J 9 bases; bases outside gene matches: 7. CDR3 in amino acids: CASLGGGAEQFF. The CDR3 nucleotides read TGTGCCAGCTTGGGGGGGGGTGCTGAGCAGTTCTTC.